A selection of T cell receptor beta chains follows, all from one sample in a study of blood T cell repertoires in COVID-19. The protocol was immunoSEQ multiplex PCR, while the TCRdb copy is restricted to in-frame clones and leaves out a portion. The data hold 100,000 or so clones, with about 88% observed a single time. The sample comprised peripheral blood. These receptors were obtained from a man aged 45-60 years with active or convalescent COVID-19. Each CDR3 is given with its conserved first and last residue. The order of the fields is clone size, J gene, V gene, D gene, CDR3 protein, CDR3 DNA. The D gene is left open where the match is weak. Clone size, where shown, is once, few, many, or a class for clones that have expanded.

>NA|TRBJ1-2|TRBV2|NA
CASSVRRPNYGYTF
TGTGCCAGCAGTGTTAGGAGACCTAACTATGGCTACACCTTC
>NA|TRBJ1-2|TRBV27|NA
CASSLSSGVGGYTF
TGTGCCAGCAGTTTATCGTCAGGGGTGGGGGGCTACACCTTC
>NA|TRBJ1-4|TRBV10-3|TRBD1
CAIRQGATNEKLFF
TGTGCCATCCGGCAGGGGGCAACTAATGAAAAACTGTTTTTT
>few|TRBJ1-6|TRBV6-5|NA
CASSFSGRNSPLHF
TGTGCCAGCAGTTTTAGCGGGAGGAATTCACCCCTCCACTTT
>once|TRBJ2-5|TRBV5-1|TRBD1
CASSTATGGSQETQYF
TGCGCCAGCAGCACCGCGACAGGGGGTTCCCAAGAGACCCAGTACTTC
>once|TRBJ2-5|TRBV4-3|TRBD1
CASSQTTGTGGGETQYF
TGCGCCAGCAGCCAAACTACCGGGACAGGGGGAGGGGAGACCCAGTACTTC
>NA|TRBJ1-5|TRBV24-1|NA
CATSERAKQPQHF
TGTGCCACCAGTGAGCGCGCAAAGCAGCCCCAGCATTTT
>NA|TRBJ1-1|TRBV19|TRBD1
CASSGWDRGLPEAFF
TGTGCCAGTAGTGGCTGGGACAGGGGGCTTCCTGAAGCTTTCTTT
>NA|TRBJ2-1|TRBV11-2|TRBD2
CASSLENFGGTNYNEQFF
TGTGCCAGCAGCTTAGAGAATTTTGGAGGGACTAATTACAATGAGCAGTTCTTC
>NA|TRBJ1-5|TRBV4-3|NA
CASSPGQTNQPQHF
TGCGCCAGCAGCCCCGGACAGACCAATCAGCCCCAGCATTTT
>few|TRBJ1-6|TRBV5-1|NA
CASSPSPSLGRRDSPLHF
TGCGCCAGCAGCCCCTCTCCATCGTTGGGGCGCCGGGATTCACCCCTCCACTTT
>NA|TRBJ1-2|TRBV2|NA
CASSEADMNYGYTF
TGTGCCAGCAGTGAAGCGGACATGAACTATGGCTACACCTTC
>NA|TRBJ1-6|TRBV19|NA
CASSTSRTERNSPLHF
TGTGCCAGTAGTACCTCCCGGACAGAGAGGAATTCACCCCTCCACTTT
>NA|TRBJ1-2|TRBV18|TRBD1
CASSPGTGENYGYTF
TGTGCCAGCTCACCAGGGACAGGGGAGAACTATGGCTACACCTTC
>NA|TRBJ2-5|TRBV12-3/TRBV12-4|NA
CASSRSFTQYF
TGTGCCAGCAGCCGGTCCTTCACCCAGTACTTC
>few|TRBJ1-6|TRBV3-1/TRBV3-2|NA
CASSQDSYSPLHF
TGTGCCAGCAGCCAAGACAGTTATTCACCCCTCCACTTT
>NA|TRBJ1-1|TRBV10-3|TRBD1
CAISRDSMNTEAFF
TGTGCCATCAGTAGGGACAGCATGAACACTGAAGCTTTCTTT
>NA|TRBJ2-1|TRBV6-1|TRBD1
CASSELGTGGPYNEQFF
TGTGCCAGCAGTGAATTGGGGACAGGGGGGCCCTACAATGAGCAGTTCTTC
>NA|TRBJ2-7|TRBV10-2|NA
CASSGGGGPYEQYF
TGCGCCAGCAGTGGCGGGGGCGGGCCCTACGAGCAGTACTTC
>NA|TRBJ2-1|TRBV6-5|NA
CASTSDQFSYNEQFF
TGTGCCAGCACCTCTGATCAGTTCTCCTACAATGAGCAGTTCTTC
>NA|TRBJ1-2|TRBV18|TRBD1
CASSQDRVYGYTF
TGTGCCAGCTCTCAGGACAGGGTTTATGGCTACACCTTC
>NA|TRBJ2-3|TRBV19|NA
CASSSGDTQYF
TGTGCCAGTAGTTCAGGGGACACGCAGTATTTT
>NA|TRBJ2-5|TRBV6-2/TRBV6-3|NA
CASSYSRLGRELQETQYF
TGTGCCAGCAGTTACTCGAGATTGGGGCGCGAGTTACAAGAGACCCAGTACTTC
>NA|TRBJ2-5|TRBV20-1|TRBD2
CSASASSGAQETQYF
TGCAGTGCTAGTGCGTCTAGCGGGGCCCAAGAGACCCAGTACTTC
>NA|TRBJ1-2|TRBV13|NA
CASSPKARPVYGYTF
TGTGCCAGCAGCCCGAAGGCCAGGCCTGTCTATGGCTACACCTTC
>NA|TRBJ2-1|TRBV19|TRBD2
CASSTVTSGGASEQFF
TGTGCCAGTAGTACCGTCACTAGCGGGGGGGCCAGTGAGCAGTTCTTC
>NA|TRBJ2-3|TRBV6-5|NA
CASSPPLDRDTQYF
TGTGCCAGCAGCCCCCCCCTGGACAGAGATACGCAGTATTTT
>NA|TRBJ2-7|TRBV7-2|TRBD1
CASSLAVPGQGLRGDEQYF
TGTGCCAGCAGCTTAGCGGTCCCGGGACAGGGCTTAAGGGGGGACGAGCAGTACTTC
>NA|TRBJ1-4|TRBV28|NA
CASRSPGINEKLFF
TGTGCCAGCAGATCACCGGGGATTAATGAAAAACTGTTTTTT
>NA|TRBJ1-4|TRBV7-9|TRBD1
CASTHRGRNEKLFF
TGTGCCAGCACCCACAGGGGGAGGAATGAAAAACTGTTTTTT
>few|TRBJ2-2|TRBV30|TRBD2
CAWTTRLAGDRTGELFF
TGTGCCTGGACGACGAGACTAGCGGGGGACAGGACCGGGGAGCTGTTTTTT